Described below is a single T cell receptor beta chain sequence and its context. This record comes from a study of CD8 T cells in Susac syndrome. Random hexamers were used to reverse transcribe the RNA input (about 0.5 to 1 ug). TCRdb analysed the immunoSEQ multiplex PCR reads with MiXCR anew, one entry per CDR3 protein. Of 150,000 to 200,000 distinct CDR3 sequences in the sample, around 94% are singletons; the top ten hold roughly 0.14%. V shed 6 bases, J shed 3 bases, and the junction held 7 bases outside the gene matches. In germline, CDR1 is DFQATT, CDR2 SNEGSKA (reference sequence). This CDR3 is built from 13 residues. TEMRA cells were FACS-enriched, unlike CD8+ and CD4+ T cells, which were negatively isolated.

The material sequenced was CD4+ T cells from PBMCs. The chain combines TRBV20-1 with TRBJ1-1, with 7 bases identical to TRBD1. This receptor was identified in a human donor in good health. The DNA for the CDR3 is TGCAGTGCGGAGACAGGGCTGGACACTGAAGCTTTCTTT. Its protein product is CSAETGLDTEAFF.